Sequencing of this T cell receptor beta chain was carried out in a study of shared clonotypes between healthy human individuals. With regard to this clone: The antigen is not known.

The CDR3 is 16 amino acids. Germline V CDR1 and CDR2: SGHRS, YFSETQ. Trimming cost V 0 bases and J 3 bases, with 13 bases left between them. The method was immunoSEQ multiplex PCR; TCRdb's version includes in-frame clones alone and lacks a portion of them. The sample shows nearly 750,000 clones, around 70% of them seen only once. Study-level findings and limits: The four-donor shared clonotypes exceeded non-shared clonotypes in generation probability, with non-shared ones scoring lower. Even with large depth, rarefaction showed that sorted-subset sequencing was incomplete.

Study donors comprised healthy, HIV-negative adults devoid of recent acute infection or vaccination. The source is a woman between 25 and 40 years old in good health. J is TRBJ1-5 and V is TRBV5-1, with D tentatively TRBD1 (5 bases). Source material: memory CD4+ T cells sorted from blood. Subset noted: CD45RA-negative fraction. This chain's CDR3 is CASSLAPGENNQPQHF. In DNA form, the CDR3 reads TGCGCCAGCAGCTTGGCCCCGGGGGAAAACAATCAGCCCCAGCATTTT.